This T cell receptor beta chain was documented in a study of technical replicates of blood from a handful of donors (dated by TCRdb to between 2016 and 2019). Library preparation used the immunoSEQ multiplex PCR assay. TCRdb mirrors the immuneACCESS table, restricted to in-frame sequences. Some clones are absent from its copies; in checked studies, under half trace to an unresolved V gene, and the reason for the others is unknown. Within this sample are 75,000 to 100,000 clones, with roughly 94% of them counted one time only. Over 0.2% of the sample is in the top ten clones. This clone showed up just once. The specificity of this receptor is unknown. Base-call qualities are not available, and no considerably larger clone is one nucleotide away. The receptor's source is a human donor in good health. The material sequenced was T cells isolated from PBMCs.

The base sequence is TGCGCCAGCAGCGGAATAAGAGACAGTGGATATTCCTACGAGCAGTACTTC. Translation gives CASSGIRDSGYSYEQYF. Rearrangement joined TRBV5-1 to TRBJ2-7; the D gene is perhaps TRBD1, on 5 matching bases. Trimming takes 4 bases from V and 1 base from J, and the germline ends sit 21 bases apart. The CDR3 measures 17 amino acids from cysteine to phenylalanine. Only CDR3 DNA remains: 51 bases, in frame from the first base. CDR1 and CDR2 are read off the germline V gene as SGHRS and YFSETQ.